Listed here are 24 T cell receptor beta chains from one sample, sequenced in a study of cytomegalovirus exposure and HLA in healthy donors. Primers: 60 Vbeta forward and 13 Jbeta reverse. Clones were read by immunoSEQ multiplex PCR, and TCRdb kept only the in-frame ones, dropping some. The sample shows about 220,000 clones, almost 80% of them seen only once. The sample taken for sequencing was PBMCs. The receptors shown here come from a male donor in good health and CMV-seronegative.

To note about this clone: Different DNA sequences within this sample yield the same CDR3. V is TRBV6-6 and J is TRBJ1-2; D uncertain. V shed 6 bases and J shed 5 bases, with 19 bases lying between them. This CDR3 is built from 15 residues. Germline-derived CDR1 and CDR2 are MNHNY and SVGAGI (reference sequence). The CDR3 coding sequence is TGTGCCAGCAGCTCCCAAGCCGGGTCTCAATATGGCTACACCTTC. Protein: CASSSQAGSQYGYTF.

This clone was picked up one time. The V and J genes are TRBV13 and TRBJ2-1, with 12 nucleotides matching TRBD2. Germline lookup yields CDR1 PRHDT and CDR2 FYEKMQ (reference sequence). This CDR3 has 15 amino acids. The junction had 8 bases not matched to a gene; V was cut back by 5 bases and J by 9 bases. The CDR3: CASSPPSGRAGEQFF. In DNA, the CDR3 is TGTGCCAGCAGCCCACCTAGCGGGAGGGCCGGTGAGCAGTTCTTC.

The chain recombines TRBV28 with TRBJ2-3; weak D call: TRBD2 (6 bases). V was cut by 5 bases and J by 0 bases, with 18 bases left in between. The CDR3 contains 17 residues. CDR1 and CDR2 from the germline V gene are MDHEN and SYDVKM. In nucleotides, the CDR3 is TGTGCCAGCAGTCGCCCCATTGGCGGGGAGAGCACAGATACGCAGTATTTT. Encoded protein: CASSRPIGGESTDTQYF.

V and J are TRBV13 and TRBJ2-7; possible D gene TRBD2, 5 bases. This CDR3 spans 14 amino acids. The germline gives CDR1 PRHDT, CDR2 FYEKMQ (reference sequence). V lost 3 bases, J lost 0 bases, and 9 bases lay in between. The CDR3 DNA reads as TGTGCCAGCAGCTTCTCCGGGGTCTCCTACGAGCAGTACTTC. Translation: CASSFSGVSYEQYF.

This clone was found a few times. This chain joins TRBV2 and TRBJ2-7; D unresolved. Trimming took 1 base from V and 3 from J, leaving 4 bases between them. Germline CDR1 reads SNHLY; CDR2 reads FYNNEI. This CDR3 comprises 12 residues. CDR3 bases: TGTGCCAGCAGTGAAGTTATCTACGAGCAGTACTTC. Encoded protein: CASSEVIYEQYF. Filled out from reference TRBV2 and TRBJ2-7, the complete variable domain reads EPEVTQTPSHQVTQMGQEVILRCVPISNHLYFYWYRQILGQKVEFLVSFYNNEISEKSEIFDDQFSVERPDGSNFTLKIRSTKLEDSAMYFCASSEVIYEQYFGPGTRLTVT.

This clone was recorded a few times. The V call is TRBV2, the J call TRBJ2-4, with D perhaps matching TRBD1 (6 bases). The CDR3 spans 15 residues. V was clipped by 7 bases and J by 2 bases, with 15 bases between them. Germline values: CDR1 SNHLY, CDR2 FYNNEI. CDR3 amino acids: CASNIPQGSKNIQYF. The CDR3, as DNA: TGTGCCAGCAATATACCACAGGGCTCCAAAAACATTCAGTACTTC. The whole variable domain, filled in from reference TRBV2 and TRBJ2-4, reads EPEVTQTPSHQVTQMGQEVILRCVPISNHLYFYWYRQILGQKVEFLVSFYNNEISEKSEIFDDQFSVERPDGSNFTLKIRSTKLEDSAMYFCASNIPQGSKNIQYFGAGTRLSVL.

This CDR3 reads CASSRTSGRDTQYF. In DNA form, the CDR3 reads TGTGCCAGCAGCCGGACTAGCGGACGGGATACGCAGTATTTT. The chain combines TRBV7-2 with TRBJ2-3; 10 positions match TRBD2. CDR1 is SGHTA, CDR2 FQGNSA, per germline. CDR3 length: 14 residues. The junction had 5 bases not matched to a gene; V was cut back by 5 bases and J by 6 bases.

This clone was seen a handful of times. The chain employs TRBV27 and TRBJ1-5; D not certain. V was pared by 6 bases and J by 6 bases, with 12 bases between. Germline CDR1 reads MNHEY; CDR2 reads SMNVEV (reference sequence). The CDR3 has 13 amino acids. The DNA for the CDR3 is TGTGCCAGCAGCCCCCCCGGTGGTCAGCCCCAGCATTTT. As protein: CASSPPGGQPQHF.

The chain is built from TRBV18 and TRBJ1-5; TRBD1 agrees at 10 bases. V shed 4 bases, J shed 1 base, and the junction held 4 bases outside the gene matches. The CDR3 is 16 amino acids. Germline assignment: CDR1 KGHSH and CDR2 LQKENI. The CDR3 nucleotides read TGTGCCAGCTCACTCCGGGACAGGGGAAGCAATCAGCCCCAGCATTTT. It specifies CASSLRDRGSNQPQHF.

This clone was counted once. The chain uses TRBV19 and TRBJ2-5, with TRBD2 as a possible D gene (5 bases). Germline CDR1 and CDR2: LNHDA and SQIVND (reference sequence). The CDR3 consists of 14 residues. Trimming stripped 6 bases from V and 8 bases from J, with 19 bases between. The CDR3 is CASRPTGSLETQYF. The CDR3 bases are TGTGCCAGTAGGCCCACGGGGTCGCTAGAAACCCAGTACTTC.

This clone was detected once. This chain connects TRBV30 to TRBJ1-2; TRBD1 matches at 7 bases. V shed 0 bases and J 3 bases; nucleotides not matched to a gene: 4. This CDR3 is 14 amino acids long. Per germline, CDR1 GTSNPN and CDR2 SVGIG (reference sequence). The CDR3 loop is CAWSVGRGDYGYTF. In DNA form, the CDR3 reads TGTGCCTGGAGTGTAGGCAGGGGGGACTATGGCTACACCTTC.

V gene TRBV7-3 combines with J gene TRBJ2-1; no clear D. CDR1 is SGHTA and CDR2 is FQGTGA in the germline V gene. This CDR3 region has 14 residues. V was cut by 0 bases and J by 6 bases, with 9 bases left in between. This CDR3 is CASSLTPGFNEQFF. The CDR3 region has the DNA TGTGCCAGCAGCTTAACTCCGGGTTTCAATGAGCAGTTCTTC.

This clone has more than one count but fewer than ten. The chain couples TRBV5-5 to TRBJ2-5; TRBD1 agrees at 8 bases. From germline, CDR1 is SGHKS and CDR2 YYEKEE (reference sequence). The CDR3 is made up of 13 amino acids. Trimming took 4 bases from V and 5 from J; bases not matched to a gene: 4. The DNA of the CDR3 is TGTGCCAGCAGCGCCAGGGGGCAGGAGACCCAGTACTTC. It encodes CASSARGQETQYF.

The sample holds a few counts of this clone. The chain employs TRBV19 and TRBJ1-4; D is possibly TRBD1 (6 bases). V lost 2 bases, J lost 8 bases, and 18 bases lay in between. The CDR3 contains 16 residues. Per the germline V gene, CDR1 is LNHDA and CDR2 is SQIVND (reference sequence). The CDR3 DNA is TGTGCCAGTAGTATAACCTCGGGCAGGGGCTACGAAAAACTGTTTTTT. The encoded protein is CASSITSGRGYEKLFF.

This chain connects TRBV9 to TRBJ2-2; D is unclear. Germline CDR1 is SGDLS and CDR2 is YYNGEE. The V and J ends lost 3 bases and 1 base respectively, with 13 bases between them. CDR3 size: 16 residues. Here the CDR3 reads CASSETPLQNTGELFF. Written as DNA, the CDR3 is TGTGCCAGCAGCGAAACCCCCTTACAGAACACCGGGGAGCTGTTTTTT.

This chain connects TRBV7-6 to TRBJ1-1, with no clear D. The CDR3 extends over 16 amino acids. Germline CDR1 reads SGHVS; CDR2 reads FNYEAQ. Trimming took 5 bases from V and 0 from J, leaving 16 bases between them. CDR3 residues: CASSPPAAAVNTEAFF. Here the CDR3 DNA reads TGTGCCAGCAGCCCTCCGGCCGCTGCGGTGAACACTGAAGCTTTCTTT.

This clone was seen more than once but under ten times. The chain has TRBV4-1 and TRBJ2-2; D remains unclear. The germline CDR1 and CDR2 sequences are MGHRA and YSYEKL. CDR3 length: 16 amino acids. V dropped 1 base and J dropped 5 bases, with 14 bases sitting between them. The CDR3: CASSQVSGSVTGELFF. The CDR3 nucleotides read TGCGCCAGCAGCCAAGTCTCCGGGTCCGTTACCGGGGAGCTGTTTTTT.

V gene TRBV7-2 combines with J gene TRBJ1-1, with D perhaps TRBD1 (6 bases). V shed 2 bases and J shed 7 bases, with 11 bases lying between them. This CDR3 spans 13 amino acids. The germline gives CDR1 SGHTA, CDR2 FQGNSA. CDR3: CASSLRQGNEAFF. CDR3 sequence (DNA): TGTGCCAGCAGCTTAAGGCAGGGGAATGAAGCTTTCTTT.

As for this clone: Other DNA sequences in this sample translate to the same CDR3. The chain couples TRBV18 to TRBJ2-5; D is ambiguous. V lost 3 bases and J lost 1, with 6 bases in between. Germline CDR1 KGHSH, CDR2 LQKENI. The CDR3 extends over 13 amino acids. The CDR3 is CASSPPSQETQYF. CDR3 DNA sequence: TGTGCCAGCTCACCTCCCAGCCAAGAGACCCAGTACTTC. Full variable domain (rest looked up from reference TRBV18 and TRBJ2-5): NAGVMQNPRHLVRRRGQEARLRCSPMKGHSHVYWYRQLPEEGLKFMVYLQKENIIDESGMPKERFSAEFPKEGPSILRIQQVVRGDSAAYFCASSPPSQETQYFGPGTRLLVL.

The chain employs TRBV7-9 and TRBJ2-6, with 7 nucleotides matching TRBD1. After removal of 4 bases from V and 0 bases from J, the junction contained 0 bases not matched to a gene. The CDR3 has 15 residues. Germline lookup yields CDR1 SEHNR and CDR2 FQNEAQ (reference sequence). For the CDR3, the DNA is TGTGCCAGCAGCTCAGGGGGCTCTGGGGCCAACGTCCTGACTTTC. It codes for CASSSGGSGANVLTF.

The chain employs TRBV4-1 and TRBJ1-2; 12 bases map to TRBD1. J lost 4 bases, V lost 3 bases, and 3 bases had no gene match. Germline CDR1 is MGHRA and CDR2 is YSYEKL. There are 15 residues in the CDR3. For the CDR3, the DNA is TGCGCCAGCAGCCAGGGACAGGGGGCTTTCTATGGCTACACCTTC. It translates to CASSQGQGAFYGYTF.

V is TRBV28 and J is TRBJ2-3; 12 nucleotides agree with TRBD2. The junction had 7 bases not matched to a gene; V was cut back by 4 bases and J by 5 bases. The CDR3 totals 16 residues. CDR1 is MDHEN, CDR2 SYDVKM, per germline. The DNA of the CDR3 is TGTGCCAGCAGTTCCTCACTAGCGGGAGGTGGAGATACGCAGTATTTT. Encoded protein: CASSSSLAGGGDTQYF.

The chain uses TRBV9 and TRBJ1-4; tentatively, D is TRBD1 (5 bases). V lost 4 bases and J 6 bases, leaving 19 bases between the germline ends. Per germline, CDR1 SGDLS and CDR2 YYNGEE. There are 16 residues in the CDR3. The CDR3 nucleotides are TGTGCCAGCAGCCCCACGGGGAGGGGTAGGGATGAAAAACTGTTTTTT. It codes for CASSPTGRGRDEKLFF. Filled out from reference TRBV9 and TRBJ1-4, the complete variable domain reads DSGVTQTPKHLITATGQRVTLRCSPRSGDLSVYWYQQSLDQGLQFLIQYYNGEERAKGNILERFSAQQFPDLHSELNLSSLELGDSALYFCASSPTGRGRDEKLFFGSGTQLSVL.

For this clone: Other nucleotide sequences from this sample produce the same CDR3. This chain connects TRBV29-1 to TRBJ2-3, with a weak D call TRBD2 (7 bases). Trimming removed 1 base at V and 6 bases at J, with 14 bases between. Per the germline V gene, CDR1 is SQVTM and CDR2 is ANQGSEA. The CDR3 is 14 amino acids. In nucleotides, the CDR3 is TGCAGCGTTGAAGGCGGTCGGGGGGCGGATACGCAGTATTTT. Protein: CSVEGGRGADTQYF.